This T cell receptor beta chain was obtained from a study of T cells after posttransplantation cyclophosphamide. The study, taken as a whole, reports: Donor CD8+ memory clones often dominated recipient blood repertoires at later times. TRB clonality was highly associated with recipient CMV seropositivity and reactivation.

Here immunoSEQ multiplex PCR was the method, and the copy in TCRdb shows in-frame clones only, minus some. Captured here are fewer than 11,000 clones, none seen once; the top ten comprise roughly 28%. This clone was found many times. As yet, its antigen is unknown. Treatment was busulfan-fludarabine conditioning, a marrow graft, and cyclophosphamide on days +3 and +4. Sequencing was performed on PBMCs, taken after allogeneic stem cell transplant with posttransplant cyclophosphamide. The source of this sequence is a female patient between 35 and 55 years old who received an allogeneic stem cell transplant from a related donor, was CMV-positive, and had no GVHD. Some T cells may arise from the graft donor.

The CDR3 is CASSPGTGGRETQYF. The CDR3 nucleotides read TGTGCCAGTAGTCCTGGGACAGGGGGACGGGAGACCCAGTACTTC. The V gene is TRBV19, the J gene TRBJ2-5, with 11 bases that match TRBD1. This CDR3 spans 15 amino acids. Trimming removed 5 bases from V and 5 bases from J; junction bases left unmatched: 7. Germline V gene data show CDR1 as LNHDA and CDR2 as SQIVND (reference sequence).